Sequencing of this T cell receptor beta chain was carried out in a study of vaccination effects on CD4 cells after COVID-19. V was clipped by 3 bases and J by 3 bases, with 11 bases between them. Germline V lookup: CDR1 MDHEN, CDR2 SYDVKM. CDR3 length: 14 residues. Expansion with viral peptide pools was applied to antigen-specific CD4+ T cells by the ViraFEST assay prior to sequencing. Following culture for roughly 10 days, CD4+ T cells were isolated. Negative nucleocapsid antibody tests before and after vaccination confirmed no previous SARS-CoV-2 infection. Here immunoSEQ multiplex PCR was the method, and the copy in TCRdb shows in-frame clones only, minus some. This table holds about 38,000 clones, about two thirds found once. Comment on this clone: Its target is unknown.

The V call is TRBV28, the J call TRBJ1-2; possible D gene TRBD1, 6 bases. The source of this sequence is a human donor who received a COVID-19 vaccine. Sequenced material: CD4+ T cells from PBMCs cultured with SARS-CoV-2 spike peptides, taken before COVID-19 vaccination. CDR3 region: CASSLSGDYYGYTF. CDR3 DNA: TGTGCCAGCAGTTTGTCAGGGGACTACTATGGCTACACCTTC.